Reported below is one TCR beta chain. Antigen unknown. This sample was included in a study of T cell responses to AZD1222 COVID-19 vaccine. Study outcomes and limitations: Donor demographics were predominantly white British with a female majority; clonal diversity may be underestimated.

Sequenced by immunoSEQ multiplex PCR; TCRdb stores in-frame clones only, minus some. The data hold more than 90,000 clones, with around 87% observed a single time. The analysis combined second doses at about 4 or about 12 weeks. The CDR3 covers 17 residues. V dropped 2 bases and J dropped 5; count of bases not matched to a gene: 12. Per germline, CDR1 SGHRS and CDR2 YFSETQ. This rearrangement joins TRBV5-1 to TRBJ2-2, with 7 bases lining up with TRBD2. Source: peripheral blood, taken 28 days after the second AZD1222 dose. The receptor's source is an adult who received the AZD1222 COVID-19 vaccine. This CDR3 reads CASSFRQPSGGTGELFF. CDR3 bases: TGCGCCAGCAGCTTTCGACAGCCGTCCGGGGGGACCGGGGAGCTGTTTTTT. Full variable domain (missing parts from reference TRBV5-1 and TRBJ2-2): KAGVTQTPRYLIKTRGQQVTLSCSPISGHRSVSWYQQTPGQGLQFLFEYFSETQRNKGNFPGRFSGRQFSNSRSEMNVSTLELGDSALYLCASSFRQPSGGTGELFFGEGSRLTVL.